This TCR beta chain is from a study of response to subunit inactivated influenza vaccine. V lost 6 bases, J lost 1 base, and 16 bases lay in between. CDR1 and CDR2 from the germline V gene are SEHNR and FQNEAQ (reference sequence). CDR3 length: 16 residues. TCRdb re-analysed the RT-PCR reads in MiXCR, keeping a single row per CDR3 protein. The table lists about 540,000 distinct CDR3 sequences, under 30% of them singletons. The data also belong to a second study, concerning T cells expressing NK-cell markers. In that study: TCR beta libraries carry UMIs added by 5'RACE template switching.

Sequencing was performed on CD4+ T cells sorted from PBMCs, taken 11 to 12 days after vaccination. This clonotype was obtained from a man aged 50-60 years who received an inactivated influenza vaccine. The chain recombines TRBV7-9 with TRBJ1-5, with a tentative D call TRBD1 (6 bases). CDR3 residues: CASSPDGGTSNQPQHF. The CDR3 DNA is TGTGCCAGCAGTCCCGACGGGGGGACAAGCAATCAGCCCCAGCATTTT.